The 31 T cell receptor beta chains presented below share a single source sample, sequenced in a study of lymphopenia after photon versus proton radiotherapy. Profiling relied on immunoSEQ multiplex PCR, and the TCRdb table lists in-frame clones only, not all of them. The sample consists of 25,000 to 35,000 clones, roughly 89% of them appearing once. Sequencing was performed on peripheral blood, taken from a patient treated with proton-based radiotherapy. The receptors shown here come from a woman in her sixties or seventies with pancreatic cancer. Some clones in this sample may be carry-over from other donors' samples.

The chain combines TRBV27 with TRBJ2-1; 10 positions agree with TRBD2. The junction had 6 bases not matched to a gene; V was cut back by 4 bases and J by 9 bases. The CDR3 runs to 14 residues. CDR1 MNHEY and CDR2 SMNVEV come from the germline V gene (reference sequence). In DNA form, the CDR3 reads TGTGCCAGCAGTTCTAGCGGGAGTAGTCCTGAGCAGTTCTTC. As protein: CASSSSGSSPEQFF.

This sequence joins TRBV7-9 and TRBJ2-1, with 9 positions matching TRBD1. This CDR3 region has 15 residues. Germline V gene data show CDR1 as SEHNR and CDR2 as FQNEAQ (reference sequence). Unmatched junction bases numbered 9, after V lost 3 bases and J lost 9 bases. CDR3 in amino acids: CASSFGTGMVREQFF. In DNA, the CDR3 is TGTGCCAGCAGCTTCGGGACAGGGATGGTTCGTGAGCAGTTCTTC.

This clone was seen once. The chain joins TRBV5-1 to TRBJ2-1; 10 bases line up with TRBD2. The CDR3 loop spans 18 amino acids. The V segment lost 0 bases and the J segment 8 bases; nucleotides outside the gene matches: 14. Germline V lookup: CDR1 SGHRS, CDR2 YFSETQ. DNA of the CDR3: TGCGCCAGCAGCTTGGGGGGCTCATCAGCGGGAGGGGAGGATGAGCAGTTCTTC. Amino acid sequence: CASSLGGSSAGGEDEQFF.

The CDR3 DNA follows: TGTGCCATCAGTGACCCGTTAAGGGCGGCCCGGGGTGAAGCTTTCTTT. This gives the protein CAISDPLRAARGEAFF. The chain combines TRBV10-3 with TRBJ1-1; D uncertain. Germline CDR1 ENHRY, CDR2 SYGVKD. The CDR3 length is 16 residues. V dropped 3 bases and J dropped 7 bases, with 21 bases sitting between them.

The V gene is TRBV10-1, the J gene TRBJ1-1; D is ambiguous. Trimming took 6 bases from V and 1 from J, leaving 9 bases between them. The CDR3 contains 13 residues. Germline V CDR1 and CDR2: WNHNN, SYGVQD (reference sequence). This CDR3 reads CASSGRQNTEAFF. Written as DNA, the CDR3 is TGCGCCAGCAGCGGTCGACAGAACACTGAAGCTTTCTTT.

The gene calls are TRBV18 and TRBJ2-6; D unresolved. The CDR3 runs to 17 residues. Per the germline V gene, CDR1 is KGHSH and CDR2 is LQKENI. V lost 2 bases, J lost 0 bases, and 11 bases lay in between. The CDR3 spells CASSPINGLSGANVLTF. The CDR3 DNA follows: TGTGCCAGCTCACCAATTAACGGTCTCTCTGGGGCCAACGTCCTGACTTTC.

The CDR3 DNA sequence: TGCAGCGCCGAAACTAGCGGGAGGGTGTATGAGCAGTTCTTC. Translated, it gives CSAETSGRVYEQFF. V is TRBV29-1 and J is TRBJ2-1; TRBD2 agrees at 13 bases. CDR3 length equals 14 residues. Germline V lookup: CDR1 SQVTM, CDR2 ANQGSEA. Trimming took 7 bases from V and 8 from J; bases not matched to a gene: 8.

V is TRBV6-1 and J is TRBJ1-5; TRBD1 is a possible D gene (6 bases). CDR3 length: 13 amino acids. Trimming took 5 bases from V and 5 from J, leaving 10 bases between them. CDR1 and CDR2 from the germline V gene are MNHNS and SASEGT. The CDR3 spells CASSQGGDQPQHF. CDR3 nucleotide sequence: TGTGCCAGCAGTCAAGGGGGGGATCAGCCCCAGCATTTT.

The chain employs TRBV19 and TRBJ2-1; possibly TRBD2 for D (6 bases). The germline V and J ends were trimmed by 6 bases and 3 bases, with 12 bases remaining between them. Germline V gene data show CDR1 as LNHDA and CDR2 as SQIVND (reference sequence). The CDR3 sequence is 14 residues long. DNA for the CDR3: TGTGCCAGTAGCCCGACTAGGAGCTACAATGAGCAGTTCTTC. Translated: CASSPTRSYNEQFF.

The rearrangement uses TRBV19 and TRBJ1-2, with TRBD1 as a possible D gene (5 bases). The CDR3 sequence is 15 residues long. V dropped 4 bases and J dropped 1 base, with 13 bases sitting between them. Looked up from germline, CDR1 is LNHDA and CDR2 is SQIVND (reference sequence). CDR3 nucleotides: TGTGCCAGTAGTAGTACCGGGACCTTTAACTATGGCTACACCTTC. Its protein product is CASSSTGTFNYGYTF.

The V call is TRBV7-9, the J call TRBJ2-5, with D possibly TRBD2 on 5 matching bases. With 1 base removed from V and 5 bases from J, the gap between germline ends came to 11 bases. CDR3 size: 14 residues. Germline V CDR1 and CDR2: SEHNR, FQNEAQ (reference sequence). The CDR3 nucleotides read TGTGCCAGCAGCTTAGTAATGGGGAGCGAGACCCAGTACTTC. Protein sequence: CASSLVMGSETQYF.

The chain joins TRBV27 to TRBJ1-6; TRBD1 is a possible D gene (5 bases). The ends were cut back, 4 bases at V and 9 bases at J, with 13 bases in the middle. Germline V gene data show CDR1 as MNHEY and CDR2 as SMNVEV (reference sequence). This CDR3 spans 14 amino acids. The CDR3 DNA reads TGTGCCAGCAGTTCGGGGCTCCTAGTTTCACCCCTCCACTTT. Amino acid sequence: CASSSGLLVSPLHF.

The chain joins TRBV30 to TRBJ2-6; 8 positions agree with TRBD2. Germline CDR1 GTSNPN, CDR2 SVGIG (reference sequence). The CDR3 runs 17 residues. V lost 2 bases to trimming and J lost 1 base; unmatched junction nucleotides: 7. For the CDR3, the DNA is TGTGCCTGGAGTCGTCCAAGCGGGAGATCTGGGGCCAACGTCCTGACTTTC. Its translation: CAWSRPSGRSGANVLTF. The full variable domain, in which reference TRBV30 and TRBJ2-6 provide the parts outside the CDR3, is SQTIHQWPATLVQPVGSPLSLECTVEGTSNPNLYWYRQAAGRGLQLLFYSVGIGQISSEVPQNLSASRPQDRQFILSSKKLLLSDSGFYLCAWSRPSGRSGANVLTFGAGSRLTVL.

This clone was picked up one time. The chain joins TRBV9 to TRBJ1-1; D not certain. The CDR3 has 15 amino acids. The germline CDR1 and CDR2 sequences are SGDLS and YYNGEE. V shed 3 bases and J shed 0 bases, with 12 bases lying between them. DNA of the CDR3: TGTGCCAGCAGCGCGGACGGCCTTCTGAACACTGAAGCTTTCTTT. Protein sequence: CASSADGLLNTEAFF.

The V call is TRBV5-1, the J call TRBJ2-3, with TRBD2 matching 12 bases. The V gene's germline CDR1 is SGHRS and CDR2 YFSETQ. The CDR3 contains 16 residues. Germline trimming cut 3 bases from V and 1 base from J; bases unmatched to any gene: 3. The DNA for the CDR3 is TGCGCCAGCAGCTCAAGGACTAGCGGGGGCACAGATACGCAGTATTTT. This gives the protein CASSSRTSGGTDTQYF.

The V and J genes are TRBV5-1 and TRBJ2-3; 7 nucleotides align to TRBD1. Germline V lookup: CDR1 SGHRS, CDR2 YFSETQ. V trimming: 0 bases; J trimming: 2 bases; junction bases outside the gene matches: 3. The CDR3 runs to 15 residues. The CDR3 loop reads CASSLEGQYTDTQYF. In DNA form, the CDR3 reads TGCGCCAGCAGCTTGGAGGGACAGTACACAGATACGCAGTATTTT.

The CDR3 is CASSFAQPYNSPLHF. The DNA for the CDR3 is TGTGCCAGCAGTTTTGCCCAGCCCTATAATTCACCCCTCCACTTT. J is TRBJ1-6 and V is TRBV28; D remains ambiguous. The germline V gene encodes CDR1 MDHEN and CDR2 SYDVKM. V was shortened by 3 bases and J by 2 bases, with 8 bases between the two germline ends. The CDR3 is 15 residues long.

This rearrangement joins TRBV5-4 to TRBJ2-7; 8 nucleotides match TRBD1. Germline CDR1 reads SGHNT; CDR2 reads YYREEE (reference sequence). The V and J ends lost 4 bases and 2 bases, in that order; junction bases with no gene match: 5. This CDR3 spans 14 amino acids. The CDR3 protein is CASSPGQATYEQYF. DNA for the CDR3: TGTGCCAGCAGCCCGGGACAGGCCACCTACGAGCAGTACTTC.

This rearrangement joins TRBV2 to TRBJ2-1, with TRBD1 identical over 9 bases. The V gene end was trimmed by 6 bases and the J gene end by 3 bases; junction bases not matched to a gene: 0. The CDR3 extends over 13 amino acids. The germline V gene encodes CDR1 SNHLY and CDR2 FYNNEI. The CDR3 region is CASRGQGYNEQFF. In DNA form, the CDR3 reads TGTGCCAGCAGGGGACAGGGCTACAATGAGCAGTTCTTC.

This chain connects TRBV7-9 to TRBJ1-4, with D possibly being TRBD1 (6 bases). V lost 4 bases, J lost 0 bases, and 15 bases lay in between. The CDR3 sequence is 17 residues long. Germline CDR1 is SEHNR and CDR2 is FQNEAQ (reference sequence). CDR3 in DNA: TGTGCCAGCAGCTCACCAGGTCAGGGGACAACTAATGAAAAACTGTTTTTT. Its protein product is CASSSPGQGTTNEKLFF. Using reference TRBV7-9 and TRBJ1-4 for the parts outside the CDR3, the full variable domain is DTGVSQNPRHKITKRGQNVTFRCDPISEHNRLYWYRQTLGQGPEFLTYFQNEAQLEKSRLLSDRFSAERPKGSFSTLEIQRTEQGDSAMYLCASSSPGQGTTNEKLFFGSGTQLSVL.

CDR3 sequence: CASSLVQANTEAFF. CDR3 nucleotides: TGTGCCAGCAGCTTGGTACAAGCGAACACTGAAGCTTTCTTT. This chain uses TRBV5-4 with TRBJ1-1; D is ambiguous. Germline loops: CDR1 SGHNT, CDR2 YYREEE (reference sequence). The V end was cut by 0 bases, the J end by 1 base, with 7 bases between. The CDR3 consists of 14 residues.

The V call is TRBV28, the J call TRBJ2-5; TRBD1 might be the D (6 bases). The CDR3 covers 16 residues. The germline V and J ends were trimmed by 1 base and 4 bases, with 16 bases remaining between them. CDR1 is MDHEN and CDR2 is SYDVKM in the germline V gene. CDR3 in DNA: TGTGCCAGCAGTTTATTCGGGGACCCAGGGGCAGAGACCCAGTACTTC. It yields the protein CASSLFGDPGAETQYF.

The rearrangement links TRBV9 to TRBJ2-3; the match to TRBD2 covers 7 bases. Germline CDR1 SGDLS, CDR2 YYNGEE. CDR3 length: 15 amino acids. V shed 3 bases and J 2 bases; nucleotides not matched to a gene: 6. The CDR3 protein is CASSAGLLNTDTQYF. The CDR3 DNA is TGTGCCAGCAGCGCGGGACTACTCAACACAGATACGCAGTATTTT.

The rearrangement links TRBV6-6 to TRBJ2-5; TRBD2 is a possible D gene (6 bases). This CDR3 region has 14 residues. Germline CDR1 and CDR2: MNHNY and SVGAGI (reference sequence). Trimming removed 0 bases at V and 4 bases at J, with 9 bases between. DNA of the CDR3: TGTGCCAGCAGTTACTCACGGGGAGGAGAGACCCAGTACTTC. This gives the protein CASSYSRGGETQYF.

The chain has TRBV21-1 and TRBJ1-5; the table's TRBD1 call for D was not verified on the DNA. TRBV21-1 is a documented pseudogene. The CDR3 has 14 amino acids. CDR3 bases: TGTGCCAGCAGTGACAGATCTAGCAATCAGCCCCAGCATTTT. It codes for CASSDRSSNQPQHF.

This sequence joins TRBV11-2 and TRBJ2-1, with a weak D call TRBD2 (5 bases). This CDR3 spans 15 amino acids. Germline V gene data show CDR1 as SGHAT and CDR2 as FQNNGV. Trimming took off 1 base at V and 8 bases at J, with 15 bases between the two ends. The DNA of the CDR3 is TGTGCCAGCAGCTTAGCTCCGGGAACAGTGCATGAGCAGTTCTTC. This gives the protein CASSLAPGTVHEQFF.

CDR3 in amino acids: CASSQEGLVRVGYTF. CDR3 nucleotides: TGCGCCAGCAGCCAAGAGGGGTTAGTTAGGGTCGGCTACACCTTC. This chain uses TRBV4-3 with TRBJ1-2; D remains ambiguous. V lost 0 bases, J lost 8 bases, and 16 bases lay in between. CDR1 and CDR2 from the germline V gene are LGHNA and YSLEER. The CDR3 has 15 residues.

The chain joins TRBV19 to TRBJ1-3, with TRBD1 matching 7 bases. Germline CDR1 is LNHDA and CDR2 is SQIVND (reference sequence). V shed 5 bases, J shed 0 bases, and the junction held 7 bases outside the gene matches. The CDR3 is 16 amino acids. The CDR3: CASSPQQGSSGNTIYF. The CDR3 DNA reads TGTGCCAGTAGTCCGCAACAGGGGAGCTCTGGAAACACCATATATTTT.

In DNA, the CDR3 is TGTGCCAGCAGGTCAGCAGGGGGCGGTTATGGCTACACCTTC. Translating gives CASRSAGGGYGYTF. This chain uses TRBV28 with TRBJ1-2; 8 nucleotides agree with TRBD1. CDR3 length: 14 amino acids. Germline V gene lookup returns CDR1 MDHEN and CDR2 SYDVKM. The V gene end was trimmed by 6 bases and the J gene end by 5 bases; junction bases not matched to a gene: 8.

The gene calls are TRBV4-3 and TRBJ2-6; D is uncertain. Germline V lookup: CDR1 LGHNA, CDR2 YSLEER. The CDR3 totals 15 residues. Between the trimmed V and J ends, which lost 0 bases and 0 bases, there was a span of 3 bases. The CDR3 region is CASSQEPSGANVLTF. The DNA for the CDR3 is TGCGCCAGCAGCCAAGAACCCTCTGGGGCCAACGTCCTGACTTTC.

The CDR3 DNA reads as TGTGCCAGCAGCTTAGAGACAGGGGGAGGTCAGCCCCAGCATTTT. Protein sequence: CASSLETGGGQPQHF. The V call is TRBV7-2, the J call TRBJ1-5; 9 bases line up with TRBD1. The V and J ends lost 1 base and 6 bases, in that order; junction bases with no gene match: 4. The CDR3 runs 15 residues. The germline V gene has CDR1 SGHTA and CDR2 FQGNSA.